This TCR beta chain came from a study of cytomegalovirus exposure and HLA in healthy donors. As for the study in general: From 170 million or so T cells, an earlier analysis saw around 120 million unique TCR beta sequences.

V shed 4 bases, J shed 1 base, and the junction held 9 bases outside the gene matches. The CDR3 has 17 amino acids. CDR1 is LNHDA, CDR2 SQIVND, per germline (reference sequence). The PCR made use of 60 Vbeta and 13 Jbeta primers. Repertoires were generated with immunoSEQ multiplex PCR, while TCRdb's copy carries only in-frame clones and drops some. The table has approximately 160,000 clones, about 71% seen once. Donors likely had unrecorded immune exposures despite being nominally healthy when sampled. Sequenced material: PBMCs. The chain uses TRBV19 and TRBJ2-1, with TRBD2 identical over 8 bases. The receptor was isolated from a middle-aged woman in good health and CMV-seropositive. The CDR3 region has the DNA TGTGCCAGTAGTACTGAGGTAGCGGGATGGTCCTACAATGAGCAGTTCTTC. It specifies CASSTEVAGWSYNEQFF.